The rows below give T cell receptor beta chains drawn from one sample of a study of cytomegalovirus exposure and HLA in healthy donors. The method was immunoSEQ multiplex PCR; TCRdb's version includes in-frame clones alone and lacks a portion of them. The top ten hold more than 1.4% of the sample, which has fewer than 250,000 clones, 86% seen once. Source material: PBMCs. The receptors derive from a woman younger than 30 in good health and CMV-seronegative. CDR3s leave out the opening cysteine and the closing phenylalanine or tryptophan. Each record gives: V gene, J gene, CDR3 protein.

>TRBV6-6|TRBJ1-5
ATHLRGLDQPQH
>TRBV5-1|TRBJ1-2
ASSLAPTDVYGYT
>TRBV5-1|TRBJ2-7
ASSLDVTAYEQY
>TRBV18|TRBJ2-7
ASSPTGGAAEQY
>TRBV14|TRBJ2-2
ASSQFEATGELF
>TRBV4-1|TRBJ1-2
ASSLQTGDYGYT
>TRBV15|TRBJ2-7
ATRAATHEIEQY
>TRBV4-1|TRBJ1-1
ASSRGVTEAF
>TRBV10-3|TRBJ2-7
ATNGGGSSYEQY
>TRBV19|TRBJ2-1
ASSIGGDEQF
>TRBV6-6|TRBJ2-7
ASSYLEDRGSYEQY
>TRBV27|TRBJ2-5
ASSYRGSDSQY
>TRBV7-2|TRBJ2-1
ASSPLSSGGAQF
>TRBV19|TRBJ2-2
ASSIHVRLVTGELF
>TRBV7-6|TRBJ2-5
ASSLGAGGLQETQY
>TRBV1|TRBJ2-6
TSSLGQGAGANVLT
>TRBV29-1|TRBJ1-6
SVGGQRNDSPLH
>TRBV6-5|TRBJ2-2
ASSYSGTVSGELF
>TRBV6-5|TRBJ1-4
ASRGTGTEKLF
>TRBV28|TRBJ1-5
ASSLPTKHGGPPSNQPQH
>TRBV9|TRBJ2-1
ASSVETSGRGEQF
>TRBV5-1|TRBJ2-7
ASSLAGDFEQY
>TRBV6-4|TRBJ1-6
ASSLGGAASPLH
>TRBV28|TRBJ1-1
ASSWEGGAF
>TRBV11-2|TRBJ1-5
ASSIQGVDQPQH
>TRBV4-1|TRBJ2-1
ASSTSHYNEQF
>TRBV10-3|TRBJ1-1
AIRIVGTGGVNTEAF
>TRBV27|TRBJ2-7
ASSLGRGAYEQY
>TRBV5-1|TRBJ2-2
ASSLAQGTGRTGELF
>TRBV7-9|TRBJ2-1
AHTGRNEQF
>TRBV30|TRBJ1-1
AWSSRGEAF
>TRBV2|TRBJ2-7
ASSGSGETFYEQY
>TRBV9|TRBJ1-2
ASSLGDRNYGYT
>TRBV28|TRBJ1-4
ASSLWQGDTLSANEKLF
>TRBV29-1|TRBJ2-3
SVRREPTDTQY
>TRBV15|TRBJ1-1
ATSRDRGLGATEAF
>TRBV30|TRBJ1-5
AWSVTGNQPQH
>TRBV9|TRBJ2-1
ASSVASGASYNEQF
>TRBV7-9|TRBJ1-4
ASSLQGALSDEKLF
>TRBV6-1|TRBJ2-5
ASSPTGYLQETQY
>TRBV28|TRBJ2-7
ASSPLRAGGVYEQY
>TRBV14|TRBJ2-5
ASSQGAGRKTQY
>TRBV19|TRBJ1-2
ASLETGYRYGYT
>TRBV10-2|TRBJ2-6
ASSAARGSGANVLT
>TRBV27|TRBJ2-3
ASSIILAGGTDTQY
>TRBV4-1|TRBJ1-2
ASSHPTKQDGYT
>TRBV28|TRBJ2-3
ASSYGPGTPRDTQY
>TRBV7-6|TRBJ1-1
ASSGFGGVEAF